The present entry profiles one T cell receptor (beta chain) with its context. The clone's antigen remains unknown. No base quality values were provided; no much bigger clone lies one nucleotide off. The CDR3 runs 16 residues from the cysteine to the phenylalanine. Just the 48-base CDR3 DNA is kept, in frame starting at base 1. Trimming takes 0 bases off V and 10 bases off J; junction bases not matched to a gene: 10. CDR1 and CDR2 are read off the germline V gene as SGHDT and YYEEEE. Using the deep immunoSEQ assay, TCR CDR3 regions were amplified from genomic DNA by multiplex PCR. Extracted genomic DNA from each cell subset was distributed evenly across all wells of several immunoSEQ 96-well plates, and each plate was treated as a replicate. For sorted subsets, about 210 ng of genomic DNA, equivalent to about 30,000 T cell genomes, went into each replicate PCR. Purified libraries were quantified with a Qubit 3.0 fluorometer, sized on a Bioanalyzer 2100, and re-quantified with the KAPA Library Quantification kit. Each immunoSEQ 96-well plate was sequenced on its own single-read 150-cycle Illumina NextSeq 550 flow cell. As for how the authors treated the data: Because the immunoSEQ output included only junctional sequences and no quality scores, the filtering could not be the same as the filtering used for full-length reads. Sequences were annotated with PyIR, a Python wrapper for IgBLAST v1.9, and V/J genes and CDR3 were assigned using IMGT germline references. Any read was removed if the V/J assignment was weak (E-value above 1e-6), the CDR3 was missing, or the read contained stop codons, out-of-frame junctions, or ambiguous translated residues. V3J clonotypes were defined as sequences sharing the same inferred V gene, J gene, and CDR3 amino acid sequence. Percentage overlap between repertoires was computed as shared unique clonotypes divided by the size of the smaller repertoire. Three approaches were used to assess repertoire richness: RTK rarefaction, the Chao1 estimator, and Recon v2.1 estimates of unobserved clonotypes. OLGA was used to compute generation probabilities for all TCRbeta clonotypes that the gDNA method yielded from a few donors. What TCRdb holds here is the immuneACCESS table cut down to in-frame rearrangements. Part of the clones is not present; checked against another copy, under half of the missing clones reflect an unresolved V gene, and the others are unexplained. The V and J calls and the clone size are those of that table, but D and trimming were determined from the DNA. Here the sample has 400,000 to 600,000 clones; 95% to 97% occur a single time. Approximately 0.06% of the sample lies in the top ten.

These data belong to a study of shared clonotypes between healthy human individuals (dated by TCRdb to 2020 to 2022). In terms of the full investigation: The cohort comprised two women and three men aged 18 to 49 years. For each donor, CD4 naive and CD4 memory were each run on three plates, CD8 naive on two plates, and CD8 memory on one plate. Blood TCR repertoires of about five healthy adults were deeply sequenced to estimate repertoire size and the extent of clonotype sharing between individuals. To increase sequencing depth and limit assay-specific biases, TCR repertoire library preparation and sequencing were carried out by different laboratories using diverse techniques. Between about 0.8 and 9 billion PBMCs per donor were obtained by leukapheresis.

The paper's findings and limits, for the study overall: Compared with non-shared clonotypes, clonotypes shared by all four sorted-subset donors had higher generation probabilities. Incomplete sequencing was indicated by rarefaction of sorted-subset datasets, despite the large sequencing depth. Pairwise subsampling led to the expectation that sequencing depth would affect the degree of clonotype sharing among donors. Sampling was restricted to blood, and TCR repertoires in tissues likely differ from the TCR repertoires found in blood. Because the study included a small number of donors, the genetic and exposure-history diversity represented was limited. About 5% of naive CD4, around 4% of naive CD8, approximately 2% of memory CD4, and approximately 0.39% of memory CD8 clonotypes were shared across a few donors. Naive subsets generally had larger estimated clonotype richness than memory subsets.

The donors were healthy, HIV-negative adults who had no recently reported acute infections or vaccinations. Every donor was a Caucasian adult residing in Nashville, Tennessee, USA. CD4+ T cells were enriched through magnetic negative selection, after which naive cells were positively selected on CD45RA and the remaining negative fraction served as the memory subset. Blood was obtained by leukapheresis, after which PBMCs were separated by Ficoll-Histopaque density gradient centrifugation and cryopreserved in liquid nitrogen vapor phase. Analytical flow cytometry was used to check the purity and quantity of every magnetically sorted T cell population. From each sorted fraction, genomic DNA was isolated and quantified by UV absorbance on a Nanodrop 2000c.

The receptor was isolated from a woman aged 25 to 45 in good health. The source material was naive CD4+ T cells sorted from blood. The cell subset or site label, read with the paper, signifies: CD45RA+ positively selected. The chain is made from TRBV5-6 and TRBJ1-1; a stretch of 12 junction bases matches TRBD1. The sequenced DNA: TGTGCCAGCAGCTTGGCCCACGGGACAGGGGGCGTTGGAGCTTTCTTT. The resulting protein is CASSLAHGTGGVGAFF.